This is a list of T cell receptor beta chains from one sample in a study of blood T cell repertoires in COVID-19. Repertoires were generated with immunoSEQ multiplex PCR, while TCRdb's copy carries only in-frame clones and drops some. The sample holds approximately 380,000 clones, more than 85% seen once. The sample comprised PBMCs or T cells enriched from blood (not recorded which). The receptors originated from a woman in her thirties or forties who had been exposed to COVID-19. Each CDR3 is given without its conserved first and last residue.

>11|TRBJ2-3|TRBV19
ASNHRGTDTQY
>18|TRBJ2-5|TRBV27
ASSLRGGTSGRAREETQY
>14|TRBJ1-1|TRBV24-1
ATSAPSGGGNTEAF
>11|TRBJ2-3|TRBV7-3
ASSFGRTDTQY
>11|TRBJ1-5|TRBV5-4
ASSQGRDQPQH
>10|TRBJ1-1|TRBV30
ASSVMNTEAF
>12|TRBJ2-7|TRBV2
ASSGIGAAYEQY
>10|TRBJ2-1|TRBV12-3/TRBV12-4
ASSLQGYEQF
>18|TRBJ2-4|TRBV2
ASSVFSPTSGGVAKNIQY
>13|TRBJ1-4|TRBV15
ATSQAGRLSEKLF
>13|TRBJ2-7|TRBV6-1
ASSEVLAGKGEQY
>11|TRBJ1-2|TRBV25-1
ASSELLSYSYT
>14|TRBJ2-1|TRBV5-5
ASSLVTGAPVNEQF
>14|TRBJ2-2|TRBV9
ASSPGRSGDSGELF
>10|TRBJ1-1|TRBV10-2
ASSEGGVEAF
>11|TRBJ1-1|TRBV24-1
ATSGAGNTEAF
>12|TRBJ1-6|TRBV28
ASSLNRVGSPLH
>13|TRBJ1-3|TRBV7-2
ASTKVTGVGNTIY
>12|TRBJ2-1|TRBV30
ACRPNLGGSEQF
>14|TRBJ2-5|TRBV5-1
ASSGQGGPLQETQY
>14|TRBJ2-7|TRBV5-1
ASSSGWRPSSYEQY
>14|TRBJ1-4|TRBV14
ASSPTVTRTNEKLF
>12|TRBJ1-2|TRBV7-9
ASSLKSANYGYT
>13|TRBJ1-6|TRBV27
ASRGTGVYNSPLH
>13|TRBJ1-2|TRBV27
ASSPGTGGNYGYT
>13|TRBJ1-6|TRBV6-1
ASSEDLQVNSPLH
>13|TRBJ1-2|TRBV5-5
ASSLEGPGDYGYT
>12|TRBJ2-7|TRBV27
ASGYSARGYEQY
>14|TRBJ2-5|TRBV11-3
ASSLGRRTSLETQY
>11|TRBJ1-5|TRBV7-2
ASSDYGRQPQH
>12|TRBJ1-5|TRBV2
ATTTGKAHQPQH
>12|TRBJ1-6|TRBV19
ASTDRGYYSPLH
>12|TRBJ1-2|TRBV12-5
ASGLADRVGGYT
>14|TRBJ1-3|TRBV6-1
ASSAYMGGTGNTIY
>12|TRBJ1-2|TRBV28
ASRGQGGSYGYT
>10|TRBJ2-5|TRBV27
ASSRLFETQY
>13|TRBJ1-1|TRBV5-5
ASSLETYRGTEAF
>11|TRBJ2-1|TRBV6-2/TRBV6-3
ASSYSRKGEQF
>11|TRBJ2-5|TRBV3-1/TRBV3-2
ASSLGLSETQY
>14|TRBJ2-1|TRBV6-5
ASSYSRGKTYNEQF
>12|TRBJ2-7|TRBV28
ASSQTGKTYEQY
>12|TRBJ1-1|TRBV10-2
ASSDRRVYTEAF